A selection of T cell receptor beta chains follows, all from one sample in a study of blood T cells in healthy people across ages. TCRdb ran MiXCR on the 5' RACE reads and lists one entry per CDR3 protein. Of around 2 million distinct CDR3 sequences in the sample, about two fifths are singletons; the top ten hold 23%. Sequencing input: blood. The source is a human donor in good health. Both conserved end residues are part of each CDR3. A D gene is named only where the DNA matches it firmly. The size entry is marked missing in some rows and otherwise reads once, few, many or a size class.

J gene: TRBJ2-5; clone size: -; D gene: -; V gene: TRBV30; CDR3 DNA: TGTGCCTGGAGTGGGGGGACCCAGTACTTC; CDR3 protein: CAWSGGTQYF
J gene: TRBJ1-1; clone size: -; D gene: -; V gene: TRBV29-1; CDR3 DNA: TGCAGCGTGGAGGTAGCAGCTGAAGCTTTCTTT; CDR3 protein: CSVEVAAEAFF
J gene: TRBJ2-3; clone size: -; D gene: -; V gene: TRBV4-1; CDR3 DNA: TGCGCCAGCAGGAGTCTCGGGGGTGGAGATACGCAGTATTTT; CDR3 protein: CASRSLGGGDTQYF
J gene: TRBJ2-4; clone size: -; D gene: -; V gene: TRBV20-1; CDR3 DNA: TGCAGTGCTAGAGATAAAGACATTCAGTACTTC; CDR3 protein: CSARDKDIQYF
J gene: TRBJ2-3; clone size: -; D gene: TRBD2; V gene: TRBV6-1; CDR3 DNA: TGTGCCAGCAGGAAGCTAGGGACTAGCGGGGGCACAGATACGCAGTATTTT; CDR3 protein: CASRKLGTSGGTDTQYF
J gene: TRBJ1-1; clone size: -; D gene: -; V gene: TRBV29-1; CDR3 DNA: TGCAGCTTATATACGAACACTGAAGCTTTCTTT; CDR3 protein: CSLYTNTEAFF
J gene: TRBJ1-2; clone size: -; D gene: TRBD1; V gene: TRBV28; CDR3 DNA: TGTGCCAGCAGTCCCCGGGACAGCTACTATGGCTACACCTTC; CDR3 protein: CASSPRDSYYGYTF
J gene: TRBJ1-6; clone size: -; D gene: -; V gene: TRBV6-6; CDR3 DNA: TGTGCCAGCAGTTACTCGGGTCAGGGAGGTTCACCCCCCCACTTT; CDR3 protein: CASSYSGQGGSPPHF
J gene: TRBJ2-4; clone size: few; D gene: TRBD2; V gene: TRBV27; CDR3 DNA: TGTGCCAGCAGTTTAGGGACTAGCGGGGGGAATTCCAAAAACATTCAGTACTTC; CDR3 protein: CASSLGTSGGNSKNIQYF
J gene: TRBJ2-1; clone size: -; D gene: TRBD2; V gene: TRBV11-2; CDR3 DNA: TGTGCCAGCAGCTCTCGGGGGGGCCCCTCCTACAATGAGCAGTTCTTC; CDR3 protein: CASSSRGGPSYNEQFF
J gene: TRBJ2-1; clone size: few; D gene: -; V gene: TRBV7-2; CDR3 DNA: TGTGCCAGCAGCTTAGCGCGTCAGCGGTACTACAATGAGCAGTTCTTC; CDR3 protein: CASSLARQRYYNEQFF
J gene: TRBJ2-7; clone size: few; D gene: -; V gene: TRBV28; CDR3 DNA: TGTGCCAGCAGTCCGGCGGCGGACGAGCAGTACTTC; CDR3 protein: CASSPAADEQYF
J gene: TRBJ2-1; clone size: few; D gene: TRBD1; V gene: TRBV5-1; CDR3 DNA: TGCGCCAGCAGCTTCGGGGGACAGGGTATATATGAGCAGTTCTTC; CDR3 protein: CASSFGGQGIYEQFF
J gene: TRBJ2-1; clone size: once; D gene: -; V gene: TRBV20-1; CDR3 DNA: TGCAGTGCTAGAGACGCCACTAAAGCGAATGAGCAGTTCTTC; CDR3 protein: CSARDATKANEQFF
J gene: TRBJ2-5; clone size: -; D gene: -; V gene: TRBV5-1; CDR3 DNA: TGCGCCAGCAGATCCCCCGCCGGGGGAGGACAAGAGACCCAGTACTTC; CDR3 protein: CASRSPAGGGQETQYF
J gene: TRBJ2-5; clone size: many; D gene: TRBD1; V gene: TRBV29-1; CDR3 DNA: TGCAGCGGGGATCCCGGGACAGGGGGTTACGAGACCCAGTACTTC; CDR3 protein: CSGDPGTGGYETQYF
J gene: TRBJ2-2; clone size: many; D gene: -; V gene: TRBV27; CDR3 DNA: TGTGCCAGCAGTTCCAACACCGGGGAGCTGTTTTTT; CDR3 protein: CASSSNTGELFF
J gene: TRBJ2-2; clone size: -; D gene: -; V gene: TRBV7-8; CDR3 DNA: TGTGCCAGCAGCTTAGGTTTCGGGGGGCTGTTTTTT; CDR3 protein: CASSLGFGGLFF
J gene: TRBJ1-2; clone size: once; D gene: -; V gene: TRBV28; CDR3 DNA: TGTGCCAGCAGTACCCGGGCCCCTGGCTATGGCTACACCTTC; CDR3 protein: CASSTRAPGYGYTF
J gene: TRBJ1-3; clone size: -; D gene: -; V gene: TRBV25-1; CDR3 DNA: TGTGCCAGCAGTGAATACCTCCCAGTTACTGGAAACACCATATATTTT; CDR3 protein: CASSEYLPVTGNTIYF
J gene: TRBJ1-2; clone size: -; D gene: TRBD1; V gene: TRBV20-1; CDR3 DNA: TGCAGTGCTAGCGTGGGCAGGGGGCAATATGGCTACACCTTC; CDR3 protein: CSASVGRGQYGYTF
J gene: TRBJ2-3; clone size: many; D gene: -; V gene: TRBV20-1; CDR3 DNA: TGCAGTGCTAGAGATGGGAGCAGGGCGCAGTATTTT; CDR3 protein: CSARDGSRAQYF
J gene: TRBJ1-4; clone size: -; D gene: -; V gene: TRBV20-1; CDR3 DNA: TGCAGTGCTAGTGGGAAAAATAATGAAAAACTGTTTTTT; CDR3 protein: CSASGKNNEKLFF
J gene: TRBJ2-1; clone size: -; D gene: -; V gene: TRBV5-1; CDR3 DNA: TGCGCCAGCAGCTTGGTACCGGGGAGGACCAATGAGCAGTTCTTC; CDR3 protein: CASSLVPGRTNEQFF
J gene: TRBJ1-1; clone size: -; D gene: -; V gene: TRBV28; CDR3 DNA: TGTGCCAGCAGTTTAACAGACGGTGGAGCTTTCTTT; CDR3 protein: CASSLTDGGAFF
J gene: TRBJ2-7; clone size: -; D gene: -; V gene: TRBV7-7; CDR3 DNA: TGTGCCAGCAGCTTATCCCCCTACAATGAGCAGTACTTC; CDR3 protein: CASSLSPYNEQYF
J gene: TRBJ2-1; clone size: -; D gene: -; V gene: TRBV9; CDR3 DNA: TGTGCCAGCAGCGTAGTCCCCGACCCCAGGTCCAATGAGCAGTTCTTC; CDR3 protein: CASSVVPDPRSNEQFF
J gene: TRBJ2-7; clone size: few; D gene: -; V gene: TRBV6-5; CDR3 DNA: TGTGCCAGCAGTTACTCGGGGCACTACGAGCAGTACTTC; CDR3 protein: CASSYSGHYEQYF
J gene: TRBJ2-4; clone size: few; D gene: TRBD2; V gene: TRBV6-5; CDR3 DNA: TGTGCCAGCAGTTACGTCGGGGGGGCCCAGAACATTCAGTACTTC; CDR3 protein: CASSYVGGAQNIQYF
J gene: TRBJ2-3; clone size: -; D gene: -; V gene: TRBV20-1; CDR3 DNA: TGCAGTGCTCTTAGGCCCGATACGCAGTATTTT; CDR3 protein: CSALRPDTQYF
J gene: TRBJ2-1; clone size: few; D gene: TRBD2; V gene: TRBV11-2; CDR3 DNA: TGTGCCAGCAGCGCCCGAGAGGGACTAGCGGGGGGAAGTAGCTCCTACAATGAGCAGTTCTTC; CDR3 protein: CASSAREGLAGGSSSYNEQFF
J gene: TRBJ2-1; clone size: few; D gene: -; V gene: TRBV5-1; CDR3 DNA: TGCGCCAGCCGCCGGGACACCGCCTACAATGAGCAGTTCTTC; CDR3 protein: CASRRDTAYNEQFF
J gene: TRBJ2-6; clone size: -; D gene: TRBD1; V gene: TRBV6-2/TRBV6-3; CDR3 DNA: TGTGCCAGCAGTTACTATAGGGGGCCCGCTGGGGCCAACGTCCTGACTTTC; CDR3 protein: CASSYYRGPAGANVLTF